This T cell receptor beta chain was obtained from a study of Graves' ophthalmopathy and Graves' hyperthyroidism (dated by TCRdb to 2017 to 2018). About the investigation overall: A patient counted as having stable hyperthyroidism if there was no progression to ophthalmopathy within 18 months of follow-up. Once sampling was done, hyperthyroidism patients were given methimazole at a starting dose of 30 mg daily, while ophthalmopathy patients were given high-dose intravenous methylprednisolone. A discovery set of 100 patients (43 ophthalmopathy, about 59 stable hyperthyroidism) was enrolled to explore V-J signatures distinguishing ophthalmopathy from hyperthyroidism. An independent validation cohort comprised under 20 hyperthyroidism patients and around 16 patients who later progressed from hyperthyroidism to ophthalmopathy. In roughly 6 hyperthyroidism patients, the T-cell repertoires found in thyroid tissue were compared with those found in blood. To tell Graves' ophthalmopathy apart from Graves' hyperthyroidism, and to predict which patients would progress to ophthalmopathy, the study relied on TCR beta repertoire signatures. In total, 120 to 150 blood samples were TCR-sequenced: fewer than 50 ophthalmopathy, about 75 hyperthyroidism and about 17 hyperthyroidism-to-ophthalmopathy patients.

Summary of the overall study and its limitations: In cross-validation, the 13-signature model distinguished ophthalmopathy from stable hyperthyroidism with around 90% sensitivity and over 81% specificity, while in the test set the corresponding values were about 79% and 69%. No statistical method was used to predetermine the sample size, and group allocation was not hidden from the investigators. In validation, the model predicted ophthalmopathy progression with roughly 68% sensitivity and roughly 72% specificity; some twelve predicted patients were CT-confirmed with GO in a median of roughly 6.8 months. Among expanded thyroid clonotypes with frequency above 0.001, most also showed up in blood, which suggests that blood repertoires may reflect the thyroid immune response.

A remark on this clonotype: Its cognate antigen has yet to be identified. Per-nucleotide qualities are absent, and no much larger clonotype sits a single base away.

Hyperthyroidism patients were newly diagnosed, with disease duration under 2 months, and aged 18 to 65 years. Patients with other autoimmune diseases, uncontrolled infections, pregnancy or lactation were excluded. Diagnosis relied on clinical symptoms, serum thyroxine, TRAb, thyroid ultrasound and orbital computed tomography. Total RNA was extracted with Trizol reagent and quality-checked on an Agilent 2100 Bioanalyzer. From the germline V gene, CDR1 is SQVTM and CDR2 is ANQGSEA. The CDR3 holds 12 amino acids from the cysteine to the phenylalanine. Only the CDR3 region is kept as DNA, spanning 36 bases read in frame from base 1. The junction shows trimming of 5 bases on V and 1 base on J, plus 9 bases between the germline ends. For repertoire sequencing, TCR beta CDR3 regions were amplified from RNA transcripts. A first-round RT-PCR used HTBI primers with the Qiagen OneStep RT-PCR kit, followed by a second-round multiplex PCR, size selection and purification. The libraries underwent paired-end sequencing with 100 bp reads on an Illumina HiSeq2000. The study's own analysis went as follows. SOAPnuke was used to process the reads, removing any read that contained adapters or uncalled bases, had a mean Phred below 15, or lacked an exact match to the constant primer or identifier. COPE v1.2.5 was used to merge high-quality paired reads. Each unique nucleotide sequence was defined as a clonotype, and clonotypes were aligned to IMGT TRB V, D and J references with MiTCR v1.1. The analysis was limited to V-J combinations with a frequency above 0.0001, which together covered approximately 99% of the repertoires. For each V-J combination, a TCR clonal expansion and chaos score was defined as the ratio of F50 clonal expansion to chaos observed in the TCRdist matrix. Welch's t-statistics and random forest were used to reduce the features to about 14 V-J combinations, which were then used as input to a naive Bayes classifier. The Morisita-Horn index was used to measure how similar the thyroid and blood repertoires were. TCRdb ran its own pipeline on the public reads, namely fastp trimming at Q25 and MiXCR clone calling, and kept in-frame beta chains. A single entry per CDR3 protein holds the most common genes and DNA from its merged rows. In this record, the V and J calls reflect TCRdb's handling and not the investigators' own analysis. This sample lists about 600,000 distinct CDR3 sequences; under 45% were detected once. The ten largest clonotypes hold about 4% of the sample.

This sequence originates from an adult man with Graves' hyperthyroidism. Sequenced sample: peripheral blood or thyroid tissue (not recorded which). The rearranged segments are TRBV29-1 and TRBJ2-7; perhaps TRBD1 is the D gene, with 7 bases matching. The nucleotide sequence reads as follows: TGCAGCGTTCCAGGGGGGTCCTACGAGCAGTACTTC. Translated, this gives CSVPGGSYEQYF.